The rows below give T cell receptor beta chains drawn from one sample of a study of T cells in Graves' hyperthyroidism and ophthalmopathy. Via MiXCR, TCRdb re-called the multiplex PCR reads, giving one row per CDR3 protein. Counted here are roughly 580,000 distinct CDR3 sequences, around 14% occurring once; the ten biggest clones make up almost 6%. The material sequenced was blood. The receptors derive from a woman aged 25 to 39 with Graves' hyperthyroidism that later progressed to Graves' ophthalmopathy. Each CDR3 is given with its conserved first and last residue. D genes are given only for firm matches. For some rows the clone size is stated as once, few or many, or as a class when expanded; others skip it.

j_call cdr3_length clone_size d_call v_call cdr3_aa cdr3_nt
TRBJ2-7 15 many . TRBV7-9 CASSFGTFLSYEQYF TGTGCCAGCAGCTTCGGCACTTTCCTCTCCTACGAGCAGTACTTC
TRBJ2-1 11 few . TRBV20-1 CSARERGEQFF TGCAGTGCTAGAGAGCGGGGTGAACAGTTCTTC
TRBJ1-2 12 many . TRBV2 CASQLGNYGYTF TGTGCCAGCCAATTAGGGAACTATGGCTACACCTTC
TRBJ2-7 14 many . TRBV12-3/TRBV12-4 CASSPVGSSYEQYF TGTGCCAGCAGCCCAGTAGGGAGCTCCTACGAGCAGTACTTC
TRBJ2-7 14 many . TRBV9 CASSASVSSYEQYF TGTGCCAGCAGCGCTAGCGTTTCATCCTACGAGCAGTACTTC
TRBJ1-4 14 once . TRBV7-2 CASSSRATNEKLCF TGTGCCAGCAGCTCCAGGGCTACTAATGAAAAACTGTGTTTT
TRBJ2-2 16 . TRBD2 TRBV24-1 CATSDPSSSGGGELFF TGTGCCACCAGTGACCCCTCCTCCAGCGGGGGCGGGGAGCTGTTTTTT
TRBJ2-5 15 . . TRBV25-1 CASSEGPLGGETQYF TGTGCCAGCAGTGAAGGACCGCTGGGAGGAGAGACCCAGTACTTC
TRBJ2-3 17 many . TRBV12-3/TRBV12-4 CASSFFPLASSTDTQYF TGTGCCAGCAGCTTTTTTCCCCTAGCTTCTAGCACAGATACGCAGTATTTT
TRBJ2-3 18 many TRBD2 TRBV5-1 CASSLVGLAEAPTDTQYF TGCGCCAGCAGCTTGGTGGGACTAGCAGAAGCCCCCACAGATACGCAGTATTTT
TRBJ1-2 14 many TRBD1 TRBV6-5 CASSYSGTVEGYTF TGTGCCAGCAGTTACTCCGGGACAGTGGAAGGCTACACCTTC
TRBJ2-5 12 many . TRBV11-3 CASSKWAETQYF TGTGCCAGCAGCAAATGGGCAGAGACCCAGTACTTC
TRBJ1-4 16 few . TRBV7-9 CASSWGEPTAREKLFF TGTGCCAGCAGTTGGGGAGAACCTACAGCCCGCGAAAAACTGTTTTTT
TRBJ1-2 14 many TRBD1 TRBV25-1 CASSEDRENYGYTF TGTGCCAGCAGTGAGGACAGGGAAAACTATGGCTACACCTTC
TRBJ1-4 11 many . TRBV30 CAWSSNEKLFF TGTGCCTGGAGCTCTAATGAAAAACTGTTTTTT
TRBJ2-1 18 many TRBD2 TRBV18 CASSSGLAGGVSYNEQFF TGTGCCAGCTCATCCGGACTAGCGGGAGGGGTCTCCTACAATGAGCAGTTCTTC
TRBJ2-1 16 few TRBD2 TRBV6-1 CASSGGLAGQYNEQFF TGTGCCAGCAGTGGGGGACTAGCGGGACAGTACAATGAGCAGTTCTTC
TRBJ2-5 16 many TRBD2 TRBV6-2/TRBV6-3 CASRSGSTPREETQYF TGTGCCAGCAGGAGCGGGAGCACCCCCCGGGAAGAGACCCAGTACTTC
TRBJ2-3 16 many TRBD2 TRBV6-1 CASTTLAGVVTDTQYF TGTGCCAGCACTACACTAGCGGGAGTTGTCACAGATACGCAGTATTTT
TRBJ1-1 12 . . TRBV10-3 CAITSGRTEAFF TGTGCCATCACCTCTGGAAGGACTGAAGCTTTCTTT